This passage covers 31 T cell receptor beta chains from one sample sequenced in a study of chemoradiotherapy in HPV16-positive cancers. Libraries were prepared by immunoSEQ multiplex PCR; TCRdb keeps only in-frame clonotypes and omits some of them. The sample lists over 10,000 clones, approximately 86% occurring once. Sequencing used blood, obtained from a patient who underwent chemoradiotherapy. All receptors derive from a human donor with HPV-associated anogenital cancer.

The chain recombines TRBV5-1 with TRBJ1-5, with D hard to call. CDR1 SGHRS and CDR2 YFSETQ come from the germline V gene. The CDR3 has 13 residues. V dropped 1 base and J dropped 2 bases, with 4 bases sitting between them. CDR3 protein: CASSLTGNQPQHF. The DNA for the CDR3 is TGCGCCAGCAGCTTGACAGGCAATCAGCCCCAGCATTTT. Using reference TRBV5-1 and TRBJ1-5 for the parts outside the CDR3, the full variable domain is KAGVTQTPRYLIKTRGQQVTLSCSPISGHRSVSWYQQTPGQGLQFLFEYFSETQRNKGNFPGRFSGRQFSNSRSEMNVSTLELGDSALYLCASSLTGNQPQHFGDGTRLSIL.

The chain combines TRBV29-1 with TRBJ1-1; TRBD1 is a possible D gene (5 bases). Deletions cut 7 bases from V and 4 bases from J, with 16 bases between. Germline-derived CDR1 and CDR2 are SQVTM and ANQGSEA. This CDR3 has 13 amino acids. Written as DNA, the CDR3 is TGCAGCGCCTGTTCCCAGAGGGGCACTGAAGCTTTCTTT. This translates into CSACSQRGTEAFF.

The chain carries TRBV5-1 and TRBJ2-3, with 13 positions matching TRBD2. This CDR3 comprises 19 residues. Germline V lookup: CDR1 SGHRS, CDR2 YFSETQ. V was clipped by 4 bases and J by 0 bases; unmatched bases: 11. DNA for the CDR3: TGCGCCAGCAGCCTTGGGACTAGCGGGGCGAGGAGGAGCACAGATACGCAGTATTTT. Translating it yields CASSLGTSGARRSTDTQYF. Full variable domain (remainder filled in from reference TRBV5-1 and TRBJ2-3): KAGVTQTPRYLIKTRGQQVTLSCSPISGHRSVSWYQQTPGQGLQFLFEYFSETQRNKGNFPGRFSGRQFSNSRSEMNVSTLELGDSALYLCASSLGTSGARRSTDTQYFGPGTRLTVL.

The V call is TRBV5-8, the J call TRBJ2-1, with 9 bases aligning to TRBD1. The CDR3 runs to 16 residues. The ends lost 2 bases at V and 5 bases at J; junction bases unmatched: 8. Germline V CDR1 and CDR2: SGHTS, YDEGEE. CDR3 region: CASSFSFGTGNNEQFF. For the CDR3, the DNA is TGTGCCAGCAGCTTTTCATTCGGGACAGGGAACAATGAGCAGTTCTTC.

The rearrangement joins TRBV2 to TRBJ1-1, with 9 bases identical to TRBD1. V trimming: 7 bases; J trimming: 0 bases; junction bases outside the gene matches: 6. The CDR3 consists of 15 residues. Germline lookup yields CDR1 SNHLY and CDR2 FYNNEI. As DNA, the CDR3 is TGTGCCAGCATTACCGGGACAGGGATGAACACTGAAGCTTTCTTT. As protein: CASITGTGMNTEAFF.

The chain links TRBV5-5 to TRBJ2-5; TRBD1 matches at 8 bases. This CDR3 contains 16 residues. After removal of 0 bases from V and 2 bases from J, the junction contained 6 bases not matched to a gene. The V gene's germline CDR1 is SGHKS and CDR2 YYEKEE (reference sequence). This chain's CDR3 is CASSLDRNRGQETQYF. The CDR3 coding sequence is TGTGCCAGCAGCTTGGATAGGAACAGGGGGCAAGAGACCCAGTACTTC.

The chain joins TRBV5-1 to TRBJ1-1; 8 bases are a match to TRBD1. V shed 4 bases and J 1 base; nucleotides not matched to a gene: 9. The CDR3 is 16 amino acids. The germline gives CDR1 SGHRS, CDR2 YFSETQ. DNA of the CDR3: TGCGCCAGCAGCCCGCAGCACGGACAGGGGAACACTGAAGCTTTCTTT. This gives the protein CASSPQHGQGNTEAFF.

The V gene is TRBV5-1, the J gene TRBJ2-1; TRBD2 agrees at 14 bases. The V gene end was trimmed by 0 bases and the J gene end by 7 bases; junction bases not matched to a gene: 3. This CDR3 is 16 amino acids long. Germline V gene lookup returns CDR1 SGHRS and CDR2 YFSETQ. The CDR3 nucleotides read TGCGCCAGCAGCTTGGGACTAGCGGGGGGGCAAAATGAGCAGTTCTTC. Amino acid sequence: CASSLGLAGGQNEQFF. The full variable domain, completed using reference TRBV5-1 and TRBJ2-1, is KAGVTQTPRYLIKTRGQQVTLSCSPISGHRSVSWYQQTPGQGLQFLFEYFSETQRNKGNFPGRFSGRQFSNSRSEMNVSTLELGDSALYLCASSLGLAGGQNEQFFGPGTRLTVL.

The rearrangement links TRBV5-1 to TRBJ2-1; the match to TRBD2 covers 8 bases. This CDR3 is built from 16 residues. V was pared by 0 bases and J by 7 bases, with 9 bases of the junction left unmatched. CDR1 and CDR2 from the germline V gene are SGHRS and YFSETQ. The CDR3 DNA is TGCGCCAGCAGCTTGGAGGGTAGCGGGGTCCTAAATGAGCAGTTCTTC. This codes for CASSLEGSGVLNEQFF.

The chain has TRBV7-2 and TRBJ1-5; TRBD1 agrees at 8 bases. Germline CDR1 SGHTA, CDR2 FQGNSA. Trimming at V came to 2 bases and at J to 2 bases, leaving 8 bases not matched to a gene. The CDR3 is 17 amino acids. This chain's CDR3 is CASSLYLDREGNQPQHF. In DNA form, the CDR3 reads TGTGCCAGCAGCTTATACCTGGACAGGGAAGGCAATCAGCCCCAGCATTTT.

The chain joins TRBV19 to TRBJ2-2; D call uncertain. Germline CDR1 LNHDA, CDR2 SQIVND (reference sequence). The CDR3 runs 14 residues. Trimming left V 3 bases short and J 1 base short, with 6 bases between. The CDR3 sequence is CASSMGQNTGELFF. CDR3 in DNA: TGTGCCAGTAGTATGGGTCAGAACACCGGGGAGCTGTTTTTT.

The chain carries TRBV5-1 and TRBJ2-2, with D maybe TRBD2 (6 bases). The V end lost 4 bases, the J end lost 7 bases, and 8 bases lay between the germline ends. The length of the CDR3 is 12 residues. Germline loops: CDR1 SGHRS, CDR2 YFSETQ. CDR3 sequence (DNA): TGCGCCAGCAGCCTGGAGGGCGGGGAGCTGTTTTTT. This translates into CASSLEGGELFF.

V usage is TRBV5-8 and J usage is TRBJ1-5; 8 nucleotides align to TRBD1. Germline V gives CDR1 SGHTS, CDR2 YDEGEE. V lost 0 bases and J lost 1; bases outside the gene matches: 12. The CDR3 totals 19 residues. The CDR3, as DNA: TGTGCCAGCAGCTTGGCAAACAGGGGGGGCCTGGGCAGCAATCAGCCCCAGCATTTT. As protein: CASSLANRGGLGSNQPQHF. Variable domain in full (rest from reference TRBV5-8 and TRBJ1-5): EAGVTQSPTHLIKTRGQQATLRCSPISGHTSVYWYQQALGLGLQFLLWYDEGEERNRGNFPPRFSGRQFPNYSSELNVNALELEDSALYLCASSLANRGGLGSNQPQHFGDGTRLSIL.

CDR3 coding DNA: TGTGCCAGCAGCTCCCGGGTGAACACTGAAGCTTTCTTT. Residues: CASSSRVNTEAFF. This sequence joins TRBV11-2 and TRBJ1-1; D is unclear. V gave up 4 bases and J gave up 0 bases, with 6 bases separating them. Per germline, CDR1 SGHAT and CDR2 FQNNGV. The CDR3 has 13 residues.

The chain employs TRBV30 and TRBJ1-4; no clear D. V was cut by 4 bases and J by 7 bases, with 19 bases left in between. The CDR3 is made up of 15 amino acids. Germline CDR1 and CDR2: GTSNPN and SVGIG (reference sequence). The CDR3 loop is CAWTRSGSKIEKLFF. The CDR3 DNA sequence: TGTGCCTGGACCCGCTCCGGGTCTAAAATTGAAAAACTGTTTTTT.

The sample holds a few counts of this clone. The gene calls are TRBV27 and TRBJ1-2, with TRBD1 as a possible D gene (5 bases). CDR3 length equals 15 residues. V lost 5 bases to trimming and J lost 6 bases, with 19 bases between them. Germline CDR1 and CDR2: MNHEY and SMNVEV (reference sequence). The CDR3 region is CASSPNPPGYNGYTF. As DNA, the CDR3 is TGTGCCAGCAGTCCGAACCCACCAGGGTACAATGGCTACACCTTC.

This clone was recorded a few times. The V call is TRBV6-4, the J call TRBJ1-1; D gene ambiguous. CDR1 MRHNA and CDR2 SNTAGT come from the germline V gene. V lost 5 bases to trimming and J lost 1 base, with 8 bases between them. This CDR3 is 13 amino acids long. The CDR3 here is CASSREGNTEAFF. CDR3 bases: TGTGCCAGCAGTCGTGAGGGGAACACTGAAGCTTTCTTT.

The chain is built from TRBV4-2 and TRBJ2-3; 9 bases agree with TRBD2. Germline lookup yields CDR1 LGHNA and CDR2 YNFKEQ. The CDR3 has 16 amino acids. The ends lost 0 bases at V and 5 bases at J; junction bases unmatched: 6. CDR3 DNA: TGTGCCAGCAGCCAAGAGTTTGCGGGGGGGCAAGATACGCAGTATTTT. It specifies CASSQEFAGGQDTQYF.

V usage is TRBV7-8 and J usage is TRBJ2-7; D assignment may be TRBD1 or TRBD2 (5 bases each). Looked up from germline, CDR1 is SGHVS and CDR2 is FQNEAQ. This CDR3 region has 14 residues. V lost 5 bases, J lost 6 bases, and 17 bases lay in between. DNA for the CDR3: TGTGCCAGCAGCGCCGGGACGGCTACACTCGAGCAGTACTTC. Amino acid sequence: CASSAGTATLEQYF.

The chain employs TRBV18 and TRBJ2-1; 8 bases agree with TRBD2. The CDR3 contains 14 residues. CDR1 and CDR2 (germline): KGHSH, LQKENI. V lost 2 bases, J lost 16 bases, and 13 bases stayed unmatched. CDR3 nucleotide sequence: TGTGCCAGCTCACCATCTTCCTCCGGGACTAGTGTCTTCTTC. Translated: CASSPSSSGTSVFF.

The genes are TRBV7-9 and TRBJ2-5; D is unresolved. The CDR3 runs to 11 residues. V lost 0 bases and J 4 bases, leaving 0 bases between the germline ends. Germline CDR1 is SEHNR and CDR2 is FQNEAQ (reference sequence). The CDR3 loop reads CASSLAETQYF. The CDR3 DNA sequence: TGTGCCAGCAGCTTAGCAGAGACCCAGTACTTC.

The CDR3 region has the DNA TGCAGCGTTCCCCCAGGGGGCGCATCCGATACGCAGTATTTT. This gives the protein CSVPPGGASDTQYF. V is TRBV29-1 and J is TRBJ2-3; 8 positions match TRBD1. This CDR3 contains 14 residues. V shed 5 bases and J 6 bases; nucleotides not matched to a gene: 10. From germline, CDR1 is SQVTM and CDR2 ANQGSEA.

This chain connects TRBV18 to TRBJ1-4, with 9 bases fitting TRBD1. There are 13 residues in the CDR3. Germline V gene sequence: CDR1 KGHSH, CDR2 LQKENI. J was trimmed by 6 bases and V by 8 bases; bases with no gene match: 4. The CDR3: CASHRGLDEKLFF. The CDR3 DNA sequence: TGTGCCAGCCACAGGGGGCTGGATGAAAAACTGTTTTTT.

The DNA of the CDR3 is TGTGCCAGCAGCTTGGAGACAGGGAGGGATTCACCCCTCCACTTT. This sequence encodes CASSLETGRDSPLHF. The gene calls are TRBV5-4 and TRBJ1-6; TRBD1 matches 7 bases. Germline V gene lookup returns CDR1 SGHNT and CDR2 YYREEE (reference sequence). V trimming: 0 bases; J trimming: 8 bases; junction bases outside the gene matches: 5. This CDR3 is built from 15 residues.

The rearrangement links TRBV2 to TRBJ2-1; D gene uncertain. This CDR3 is 13 amino acids long. The germline V gene has CDR1 SNHLY and CDR2 FYNNEI. V was cut by 2 bases and J by 8 bases, with 10 bases left in between. The CDR3 loop reads CASSELSADEQFF. The DNA for the CDR3 is TGTGCCAGCAGTGAATTGAGCGCCGATGAGCAGTTCTTC.

The chain uses TRBV7-6 and TRBJ2-1; 12 bases align to TRBD2. The CDR3 covers 15 residues. Losses at the gene ends were 6 bases for V and 5 bases for J; bases not matched to a gene: 5. Germline V gene sequence: CDR1 SGHVS, CDR2 FNYEAQ. DNA for the CDR3: TGTGCCAGCAGTCCTCTAGCGGGGGGGCACAATGAGCAGTTCTTC. It is translated as CASSPLAGGHNEQFF.

This sequence joins TRBV6-4 and TRBJ2-3; TRBD2 agrees at 9 bases. CDR1 is MRHNA, CDR2 SNTAGT, per germline. The length of the CDR3 is 16 residues. Trimming took 6 bases from V and 4 from J; bases not matched to a gene: 11. The chain's CDR3 is CASSETSGGKADTQYF. CDR3 DNA: TGTGCCAGCAGCGAGACCAGCGGGGGGAAGGCAGATACGCAGTATTTT.

The chain is built from TRBV5-1 and TRBJ1-1, with D unclear. Germline V gives CDR1 SGHRS, CDR2 YFSETQ. V was shortened by 3 bases and J by 4 bases, with 16 bases between the two germline ends. This CDR3 has 15 residues. The CDR3 reads CASSSEVASPTEAFF. CDR3 coding DNA: TGCGCCAGCAGCTCGGAGGTTGCAAGCCCCACTGAAGCTTTCTTT. The complete variable domain, with remaining parts taken from reference TRBV5-1 and TRBJ1-1, reads KAGVTQTPRYLIKTRGQQVTLSCSPISGHRSVSWYQQTPGQGLQFLFEYFSETQRNKGNFPGRFSGRQFSNSRSEMNVSTLELGDSALYLCASSSEVASPTEAFFGQGTRLTVV.

The rearrangement links TRBV10-3 to TRBJ1-1, with 7 bases lining up with TRBD1. Germline-derived CDR1 and CDR2 are ENHRY and SYGVKD. The CDR3 consists of 12 residues. Trimming at V came to 6 bases and at J to 6 bases, leaving 4 bases not matched to a gene. In nucleotides, the CDR3 is TGTGCCATCAGAACCCAGGGGGCTGAAGCTTTCTTT. Protein sequence: CAIRTQGAEAFF.

This chain links TRBV29-1 with TRBJ2-1, with 9 bases identical to TRBD1. The J segment lost 7 bases and the V segment lost 3 bases, leaving 13 bases of the junction unmatched. CDR1 SQVTM and CDR2 ANQGSEA come from the germline V gene. The length of the CDR3 is 16 residues. The CDR3 here is CSVEWLGTGTTNEQFF. The CDR3 DNA sequence: TGCAGCGTTGAGTGGTTGGGGACAGGGACCACTAATGAGCAGTTCTTC.

J is TRBJ2-2 and V is TRBV6-1, with D uncertain. The V gene lost 4 bases and the J gene lost 5 bases, with 11 bases spanning the gap. Germline CDR1 MNHNS, CDR2 SASEGT. This CDR3 has 14 amino acids. The CDR3: CASSVFRPTGELFF. CDR3 sequence (DNA): TGTGCCAGCAGTGTTTTTCGCCCAACCGGGGAGCTGTTTTTT.